The 30 T cell receptor beta chains presented below share a single source sample, sequenced in a study of blood T cell repertoires in COVID-19. Method: immunoSEQ multiplex PCR; TCRdb's copy keeps in-frame clones and lacks some. The sample has hundreds of thousands of clones, around 89% seen once. Sequencing input: peripheral blood. Source of these receptors: a woman in her thirties with acute or convalescent COVID-19.

This clone was counted a single time. The chain joins TRBV6-5 to TRBJ2-1; possible D gene TRBD1, 5 bases. Germline loops: CDR1 MNHEY, CDR2 SVGAGI. The CDR3 has 14 residues. V was cut by 2 bases and J by 7 bases, with 12 bases left in between. CDR3 loop: CASSYVTGQNEQFF. For the CDR3, the DNA is TGTGCCAGCAGTTACGTTACAGGTCAGAATGAGCAGTTCTTC.

V is TRBV7-9 and J is TRBJ2-7; 8 bases align to TRBD2. The CDR3 runs to 14 residues. The trim removed 5 bases at V and 0 bases at J, leaving 3 bases unmatched. Germline V gene data show CDR1 as SEHNR and CDR2 as FQNEAQ (reference sequence). The CDR3 DNA follows: TGTGCCAGCAGCCCACTAGCGGTCTCCTACGAGCAGTACTTC. Protein: CASSPLAVSYEQYF.

The rearrangement joins TRBV7-9 to TRBJ2-5; perhaps TRBD2 as D (6 bases). In germline, CDR1 is SEHNR, CDR2 FQNEAQ (reference sequence). Deletions cut 3 bases from V and 4 bases from J, with 9 bases between. The CDR3 spans 13 residues. The CDR3 DNA reads as TGTGCCAGCAGCTTTGTGGGGGGAGAGACCCAGTACTTC. Amino acid sequence: CASSFVGGETQYF.

This clone was seen only once. V and J are TRBV28 and TRBJ2-1, with D hard to call. CDR1 is MDHEN, CDR2 SYDVKM, per germline. This CDR3 has 17 amino acids. V was trimmed by 6 bases and J by 9 bases, leaving 27 bases between them. CDR3 protein: CASSHKNPGWMVSEQFF. CDR3 coding DNA: TGTGCCAGCAGCCACAAGAATCCCGGGTGGATGGTGAGTGAGCAGTTCTTC.

The table lists this clone with a few counts. The V gene is TRBV28, the J gene TRBJ1-2; 7 bases fit TRBD1. The CDR3 is made up of 13 amino acids. Germline CDR1 is MDHEN and CDR2 is SYDVKM. With 5 bases clipped from V and 7 bases from J, the junction kept 7 bases outside the gene matches. The CDR3 protein is CASSPETGLGYTF. The CDR3 nucleotides are TGTGCCAGCAGTCCCGAGACAGGGCTTGGCTACACCTTC.

The chain employs TRBV2 and TRBJ1-1, with D possibly TRBD1 on 5 matching bases. V lost 2 bases and J lost 5, with 12 bases in between. Germline V gene data show CDR1 as SNHLY and CDR2 as FYNNEI. CDR3 length: 14 amino acids. CDR3 residues: CASSEPGGRTEAFF. The CDR3 DNA reads as TGTGCCAGCAGTGAACCGGGGGGTCGGACTGAAGCTTTCTTT.

This rearrangement joins TRBV28 to TRBJ1-1; possibly TRBD1 for D (5 bases). CDR3 length: 17 residues. V lost 4 bases and J 2 bases, leaving 20 bases between the germline ends. In germline, CDR1 is MDHEN, CDR2 SYDVKM. CDR3 sequence reads: CASSSGVPIRENTEAFF. CDR3 coding DNA: TGTGCCAGCAGTTCAGGAGTCCCAATCAGGGAAAACACTGAAGCTTTCTTT.

The rearrangement uses TRBV2 and TRBJ1-2, with 7 bases identical to TRBD1. This CDR3 spans 14 amino acids. Germline loops: CDR1 SNHLY, CDR2 FYNNEI. V lost 5 bases to trimming and J lost 4 bases; unmatched junction nucleotides: 7. The CDR3 nucleotides are TGTGCCAGCAGTATCACAGGGGCAGTCTATGGCTACACCTTC. Translated, it gives CASSITGAVYGYTF.

V gene TRBV21-1 combines with J gene TRBJ2-3; the table's D call TRBD2 went unverified against the DNA. TRBV21-1 is marked as a pseudogene. The CDR3 length is 17 residues. CDR3 nucleotide sequence: TGTGCCAGCAGCAACTTCCTCGCGGGACGGGGACCAGATACGCAGTATTTT. Amino acid sequence: CASSNFLAGRGPDTQYF.

V usage is TRBV13 and J usage is TRBJ1-5, with D perhaps matching TRBD1 (6 bases). From germline, CDR1 is PRHDT and CDR2 FYEKMQ (reference sequence). The CDR3 is 13 residues long. V lost 5 bases and J lost 11, with 16 bases in between. CDR3 DNA sequence: TGTGCCAGCAGCCGTCGGGGGGCCGGGGCCCAGCATTTT. This gives the protein CASSRRGAGAQHF. Full variable domain (outside the CDR3, taken from reference TRBV13 and TRBJ1-5): AAGVIQSPRHLIKEKRETATLKCYPIPRHDTVYWYQQGPGQDPQFLISFYEKMQSDKGSIPDRFSAQQFSDYHSELNMSSLELGDSALYFCASSRRGAGAQHFGDGTRLSIL.

In its sample, this clone was seen once. V and J are TRBV19 and TRBJ1-2; D gene ambiguous. V lost 6 bases, J lost 3 bases, and 17 bases lay in between. CDR1 is LNHDA and CDR2 is SQIVND in the germline V gene (reference sequence). The CDR3 spans 15 residues. CDR3 loop: CASSSVGDSYYGYTF. The DNA for the CDR3 is TGTGCCAGTAGCTCGGTCGGGGATTCTTACTATGGCTACACCTTC.

Note on this clone: Other DNA sequences from this sample encode an identical CDR3 as well. The chain is built from TRBV7-9 and TRBJ1-1, with D possibly TRBD1 on 5 matching bases. Trimming removed 5 bases from V and 1 base from J, with 11 bases in between. The germline V gene encodes CDR1 SEHNR and CDR2 FQNEAQ (reference sequence). This CDR3 comprises 14 residues. In DNA, the CDR3 is TGTGCCAGCAGCCCCCAGACAGCGAACACTGAAGCTTTCTTT. Translated: CASSPQTANTEAFF.

This chain links TRBV18 with TRBJ1-4, with D hard to call. CDR3 length: 14 residues. Looked up from germline, CDR1 is KGHSH and CDR2 is LQKENI. The germline V and J ends were trimmed by 6 bases and 3 bases, with 11 bases remaining between them. CDR3 bases: TGTGCCAGCTCGCCTCCGGGATCTAATGAAAAACTGTTTTTT. Translating it yields CASSPPGSNEKLFF.

The chain links TRBV10-3 to TRBJ1-5; D is undetermined. Per germline, CDR1 ENHRY and CDR2 SYGVKD. The CDR3 sequence is 15 residues long. V was shortened by 0 bases and J by 4 bases, with 10 bases between the two germline ends. In DNA form, the CDR3 reads TGTGCCATCAGTGAGTCAGCCGGGTGGAATCAGCCCCAGCATTTT. This translates into CAISESAGWNQPQHF.

About this clone: At one end, the junction sequence differs from germline, possibly due to a read error. The chain carries TRBV6-6 and TRBJ2-2, with a weak D call TRBD1 (6 bases). The CDR3 sequence is 13 residues long. Looked up from germline, CDR1 is MNHNY and CDR2 is SVGAGI (reference sequence). The CDR3 spells CASSYVGAGELFF. The CDR3 bases are TGTGCCAGCAGTTACGTGGGGGCCGGAGAGCTGTTTTTT.

Here the CDR3 reads CASSHPRTSGGVADTQYF. The CDR3 nucleotides read TGTGCCAGCAGCCACCCACGAACTAGCGGGGGGGTTGCAGATACGCAGTATTTT. The chain has TRBV9 and TRBJ2-3, with 13 bases fitting TRBD2. Germline V CDR1 and CDR2: SGDLS, YYNGEE. This CDR3 spans 18 amino acids. After removal of 4 bases from V and 4 bases from J, the junction contained 12 bases not matched to a gene.

V is TRBV5-6 and J is TRBJ1-1, with D possibly TRBD1 on 6 matching bases. The germline V gene has CDR1 SGHDT and CDR2 YYEEEE. V was trimmed by 0 bases and J by 6 bases, leaving 9 bases between them. The CDR3 sequence is 13 residues long. The CDR3 nucleotides are TGTGCCAGCAGCTTGGTCAGGGGCGCTGAAGCTTTCTTT. Residues: CASSLVRGAEAFF.

The V and J genes are TRBV4-1 and TRBJ2-7, with 7 bases aligning to TRBD1. The germline gives CDR1 MGHRA, CDR2 YSYEKL. V was clipped by 4 bases and J by 4 bases; unmatched bases: 16. CDR3 length equals 17 residues. The CDR3 region is CASSRPLTGTAEYEQYF. DNA of the CDR3: TGCGCCAGCAGCCGCCCCCTGACCGGGACAGCCGAGTACGAGCAGTACTTC.

The rearrangement links TRBV19 to TRBJ1-3, with D perhaps matching TRBD1 (6 bases). The germline V and J ends were trimmed by 6 bases and 2 bases, with 11 bases remaining between them. This CDR3 is 14 amino acids long. Germline CDR1 is LNHDA and CDR2 is SQIVND (reference sequence). CDR3 in DNA: TGTGCCAGTAGCACAGGGCTGACTGGAAACACCATATATTTT. As protein: CASSTGLTGNTIYF.

The rearrangement links TRBV11-3 to TRBJ2-7; D is uncertain. This CDR3 spans 12 amino acids. CDR1 and CDR2 from the germline V gene are SGHNT and YENEEA. V was pared by 1 base and J by 6 bases, with 7 bases between. CDR3 in DNA: TGTGCCAGCAGCTTAGGTACGGGCGAGCAGTACTTC. This gives the protein CASSLGTGEQYF.

This chain joins TRBV28 and TRBJ2-5, with D perhaps TRBD2 (7 bases). The ends were cut back, 0 bases at V and 0 bases at J, with 26 bases in the middle. Germline CDR1 is MDHEN and CDR2 is SYDVKM. This CDR3 is built from 21 residues. CDR3 in amino acids: CASSLWRGGRSFSGYQETQYF. CDR3 in DNA: TGTGCCAGCAGTTTATGGAGGGGGGGCCGCTCGTTCTCGGGGTACCAAGAGACCCAGTACTTC. The variable domain in full, completed from reference TRBV28 and TRBJ2-5, reads DVKVTQSSRYLVKRTGEKVFLECVQDMDHENMFWYRQDPGLGLRLIYFSYDVKMKEKGDIPEGYSVSREKKERFSLILESASTNQTSMYLCASSLWRGGRSFSGYQETQYFGPGTRLLVL.

This chain links TRBV5-1 with TRBJ2-5; TRBD2 might be the D (6 bases). This CDR3 comprises 14 residues. Germline V gene sequence: CDR1 SGHRS, CDR2 YFSETQ. The V end was cut by 4 bases, the J end by 4 bases, with 14 bases between. CDR3 bases: TGCGCCAGCAGCACGGGACTCAACCTAGAGACCCAGTACTTC. Its translation: CASSTGLNLETQYF. Drawing the rest from reference TRBV5-1 and TRBJ2-5, the complete variable domain is KAGVTQTPRYLIKTRGQQVTLSCSPISGHRSVSWYQQTPGQGLQFLFEYFSETQRNKGNFPGRFSGRQFSNSRSEMNVSTLELGDSALYLCASSTGLNLETQYFGPGTRLLVL.

In its sample, this clone was seen once. V and J are TRBV9 and TRBJ2-1; D might be TRBD2 (5 bases). Germline V lookup: CDR1 SGDLS, CDR2 YYNGEE. CDR3 length equals 11 residues. Trimming cost V 4 bases and J 10 bases, with 9 bases left between them. The CDR3 DNA sequence: TGTGCCAGCAGCTTCTCGGGGGAGCAGTTCTTC. Protein: CASSFSGEQFF.

This chain uses TRBV7-2 with TRBJ2-7; 7 nucleotides match TRBD2. CDR1 and CDR2 (germline): SGHTA, FQGNSA. Trimming cost V 3 bases and J 2 bases; bases outside gene matches: 7. The CDR3 spans 15 residues. In DNA, the CDR3 is TGTGCCAGCAGCTTGAGCCTAGCGGTAACCTACGAGCAGTACTTC. Amino acid sequence: CASSLSLAVTYEQYF.

This clone was seen more than once but under ten times. The chain links TRBV4-1 to TRBJ1-4; 7 bases agree with TRBD1. The V gene end was trimmed by 0 bases and the J gene end by 8 bases; junction bases not matched to a gene: 9. The length of the CDR3 is 16 residues. Germline-derived CDR1 and CDR2 are MGHRA and YSYEKL. The CDR3 loop reads CASSQDPPTGWEKLFF. For the CDR3, the DNA is TGCGCCAGCAGCCAAGATCCACCGACAGGGTGGGAAAAACTGTTTTTT.

The chain couples TRBV19 to TRBJ1-5; possibly TRBD1 for D (6 bases). Trimming stripped 5 bases from V and 6 bases from J, with 14 bases between. Germline values: CDR1 LNHDA, CDR2 SQIVND (reference sequence). CDR3 length equals 14 residues. The CDR3 sequence is CASSVGTIFQPQHF. In nucleotides, the CDR3 is TGTGCCAGTAGTGTCGGGACAATCTTTCAGCCCCAGCATTTT.

The V call is TRBV19, the J call TRBJ1-5, with unresolved D. V dropped 7 bases and J dropped 2 bases, with 15 bases sitting between them. The germline CDR1 and CDR2 sequences are LNHDA and SQIVND (reference sequence). The CDR3 loop spans 15 amino acids. The CDR3 is CASKETFLRNQPQHF. The CDR3 DNA reads as TGTGCCAGTAAGGAGACTTTTCTGCGCAATCAGCCCCAGCATTTT.

This chain uses TRBV5-4 with TRBJ2-5; weak D call: TRBD2 (6 bases). The V gene's germline CDR1 is SGHNT and CDR2 YYREEE (reference sequence). Trimming pared 4 bases from V and 5 bases from J, leaving 15 bases between. This CDR3 region has 14 residues. The CDR3 nucleotides read TGTGCCAGCAGCGCACGGAGGGGAGAGGAGACCCAGTACTTC. Translating gives CASSARRGEETQYF.

The J gene is TRBJ2-1, the V gene TRBV5-6; possible D gene TRBD2, 7 bases. Germline V gene data show CDR1 as SGHDT and CDR2 as YYEEEE. CDR3 length equals 18 residues. Trimming removed 4 bases from V and 0 bases from J, with 20 bases in between. CDR3 sequence: CASSIRRTGGRSYNEQFF. The CDR3 bases are TGTGCCAGCAGCATCAGACGAACCGGGGGGCGCTCCTACAATGAGCAGTTCTTC.

About this clone itself: At the DNA level, this CDR3 is encoded by other sequences in the same sample as well. This sequence joins TRBV5-4 and TRBJ2-3; perhaps TRBD1 as D (6 bases). V was cut by 2 bases and J by 4 bases, with 8 bases left in between. Germline V gives CDR1 SGHNT, CDR2 YYREEE (reference sequence). The CDR3 is 13 amino acids. Written as DNA, the CDR3 is TGTGCCAGCAGCTTACAGGGATCAGATACGCAGTATTTT. It translates to CASSLQGSDTQYF.